The next 12 T cell receptor beta chains were all read from a single sample in a study of T cell changes during pregnancy in multiple sclerosis. Sequenced by immunoSEQ multiplex PCR; TCRdb stores in-frame clones only, minus some. Found here are 50,000 to 80,000 clones, roughly 92% of them singletons; the top ten hold about 1.5%. Specimen: peripheral blood, collected in the second trimester of pregnancy. These TCRs come from a female donor with multiple sclerosis, enrolled in a pregnancy study.

This chain links TRBV2 with TRBJ2-3; D remains unclear. The CDR3 extends over 13 amino acids. V dropped 3 bases and J dropped 2 bases, with 6 bases sitting between them. Looked up from germline, CDR1 is SNHLY and CDR2 is FYNNEI. The CDR3 sequence is CASSEAHTDTQYF. The CDR3 DNA follows: TGTGCCAGCAGTGAGGCACACACAGATACGCAGTATTTT.

The chain combines TRBV5-6 with TRBJ1-6, with 8 bases lining up with TRBD1. Germline loops: CDR1 SGHDT, CDR2 YYEEEE. This CDR3 comprises 16 residues. J was trimmed by 8 bases and V by 4 bases; bases with no gene match: 11. DNA of the CDR3: TGTGCCAGCAGCCCCGGGACAGGCGGAAAGGATTCACCCCTCCACTTT. This translates into CASSPGTGGKDSPLHF.

CDR3 loop: CASSSLGSGSHNEQFF. CDR3 DNA sequence: TGTGCCAGCAGCAGCTTGGGTAGCGGGAGTCACAATGAGCAGTTCTTC. The genes are TRBV9 and TRBJ2-1, with 9 bases that match TRBD2. The trim removed 4 bases at V and 5 bases at J, leaving 10 bases unmatched. This CDR3 is 16 amino acids long. Germline loops: CDR1 SGDLS, CDR2 YYNGEE.

The chain links TRBV10-1 to TRBJ2-1; 8 bases map to TRBD2. The J segment lost 6 bases and the V segment lost 3 bases, leaving 7 bases of the junction unmatched. The CDR3 has 15 residues. The germline CDR1 and CDR2 sequences are WNHNN and SYGVQD (reference sequence). The CDR3 coding sequence is TGCGCCAGCAGTGATACTAGCGGAGTGTCCAATGAGCAGTTCTTC. The encoded protein is CASSDTSGVSNEQFF.

The V and J genes are TRBV19 and TRBJ1-2; D might be TRBD1 (6 bases). Trimming removed 7 bases from V and 5 bases from J, with 17 bases in between. The CDR3 runs to 14 residues. The germline gives CDR1 LNHDA, CDR2 SQIVND (reference sequence). CDR3 DNA sequence: TGTGCCAGTACCATGAGGGGGAGATGGTATGGCTACACCTTC. Amino acids: CASTMRGRWYGYTF.

CDR3 sequence: CASSMRDSLNTEAFF. The CDR3 DNA sequence: TGCGCCAGCAGCATGAGGGACAGTCTGAACACTGAAGCTTTCTTT. This chain connects TRBV5-1 to TRBJ1-1, with 7 bases matching TRBD1. Germline V gives CDR1 SGHRS, CDR2 YFSETQ. This CDR3 comprises 15 residues. The ends lost 4 bases at V and 0 bases at J; junction bases unmatched: 6.

V gene TRBV27 combines with J gene TRBJ2-3, with a tentative D call TRBD1 (6 bases). In germline, CDR1 is MNHEY, CDR2 SMNVEV (reference sequence). Trimming took off 8 bases at V and 6 bases at J, with 12 bases between the two ends. This CDR3 is 12 amino acids long. The CDR3: CASSTGFDTQYF. In DNA, the CDR3 is TGTGCCAGCTCCACAGGGTTCGATACGCAGTATTTT.

The chain has TRBV11-2 and TRBJ2-5; 12 positions agree with TRBD2. The CDR3 totals 18 residues. Germline loops: CDR1 SGHAT, CDR2 FQNNGV. J lost 2 bases, V lost 0 bases, and 7 bases had no gene match. The CDR3 sequence: CASSLDETSGSPQETQYF. CDR3 sequence (DNA): TGTGCCAGCAGCTTAGACGAGACTAGCGGGAGCCCACAAGAGACCCAGTACTTC.

This chain joins TRBV2 and TRBJ2-1; 11 bases are a match to TRBD2. The V segment lost 3 bases and the J segment 2 bases; nucleotides outside the gene matches: 3. Germline lookup yields CDR1 SNHLY and CDR2 FYNNEI. The length of the CDR3 is 16 residues. The CDR3 spells CASSDIAGGPYNEQFF. Here the CDR3 DNA reads TGTGCCAGCAGTGATATAGCGGGAGGGCCCTACAATGAGCAGTTCTTC.

This clone was seen once. V gene TRBV7-2 combines with J gene TRBJ1-5, with a weak D call TRBD1 (6 bases). V was cut by 1 base and J by 7 bases, with 8 bases left in between. This CDR3 is 13 amino acids long. Germline lookup yields CDR1 SGHTA and CDR2 FQGNSA. The CDR3 sequence: CASSLDREQPQHF. CDR3 nucleotide sequence: TGTGCCAGCAGCTTAGACAGGGAACAGCCCCAGCATTTT.

The rearrangement joins TRBV11-2 to TRBJ2-1, with 10 positions matching TRBD2. This CDR3 contains 16 residues. Germline assignment: CDR1 SGHAT and CDR2 FQNNGV. V lost 2 bases and J lost 3; bases outside the gene matches: 4. CDR3 in amino acids: CASSLRGLAFYNEQFF. The CDR3, as DNA: TGTGCCAGCAGCTTAAGGGGACTAGCGTTCTACAATGAGCAGTTCTTC.

This chain joins TRBV7-3 and TRBJ2-1; weak D call: TRBD2 (6 bases). V dropped 5 bases and J dropped 2 bases, with 16 bases sitting between them. The CDR3 is 16 amino acids. Germline values: CDR1 SGHTA, CDR2 FQGTGA. The CDR3 DNA reads as TGTGCCAGCAGCCTGTTAGCGGACGCCGCCTACAATGAGCAGTTCTTC. Encoded protein: CASSLLADAAYNEQFF.